One and the same sample provided the 21 T cell receptor beta chains below, sequenced in a study of cytomegalovirus exposure and HLA in healthy donors. The data were produced by immunoSEQ multiplex PCR, yet TCRdb's version contains in-frame clones alone and is incomplete. The table lists hundreds of thousands of clones, about 90% of them singletons, with 3.1% in the top ten. Source material: PBMCs. These receptors originate from a woman aged 30 to 39 in good health and CMV-seronegative.

This chain links TRBV5-4 with TRBJ2-2; 12 bases are a match to TRBD1. V dropped 3 bases and J dropped 2; count of bases not matched to a gene: 2. The germline gives CDR1 SGHNT, CDR2 YYREEE (reference sequence). CDR3 length equals 16 residues. In DNA form, the CDR3 reads TGTGCCAGCAGCTCGGGACAGGGGGCTAACACCGGGGAGCTGTTTTTT. The encoded protein is CASSSGQGANTGELFF.

This chain uses TRBV6-5 with TRBJ2-7, with no clear D. This CDR3 contains 14 residues. Germline values: CDR1 MNHEY, CDR2 SVGAGI. Trimming left V 6 bases short and J 5 bases short, with 17 bases between. DNA for the CDR3: TGTGCCAGCAGCCCGACGGCCCGGTTGAACGAGCAGTACTTC. Translated: CASSPTARLNEQYF.

The CDR3 coding sequence is TGCGCCAGCAGCCAAGAAACCCCGACAGGGTCCTACGAGCAGTACTTC. Protein: CASSQETPTGSYEQYF. The chain recombines TRBV4-1 with TRBJ2-7; TRBD1 matches at 7 bases. CDR3 length: 16 amino acids. Germline V gene data show CDR1 as MGHRA and CDR2 as YSYEKL. Trimming cost V 0 bases and J 1 base; bases outside gene matches: 6.

This clone was counted between two and nine times. The V call is TRBV6-5, the J call TRBJ2-7; 11 bases match TRBD2. This CDR3 spans 16 amino acids. The germline V gene encodes CDR1 MNHEY and CDR2 SVGAGI. The V gene end was trimmed by 4 bases and the J gene end by 2 bases; junction bases not matched to a gene: 7. The CDR3 reads CASSSSTSGRTYEQYF. The CDR3 bases are TGTGCCAGCAGTTCCTCAACTAGCGGGAGAACCTACGAGCAGTACTTC.

This CDR3 reads CTSSPDRENGELFF. DNA for the CDR3: TGCACCAGCAGCCCTGACAGGGAGAACGGGGAGCTGTTTTTT. V gene TRBV1 combines with J gene TRBJ2-2; the DNA was not used to check the table's D call, TRBD1. TRBV1 counts as a pseudogene. The CDR3 runs 14 residues.

V usage is TRBV5-8 and J usage is TRBJ1-5; the D is unclear. Trimming took off 4 bases at V and 7 bases at J, with 12 bases between the two ends. Germline-derived CDR1 and CDR2 are SGHTS and YDEGEE. This CDR3 has 13 residues. In DNA, the CDR3 is TGTGCCAGCAGCGAACGAATGGGCCAGCCCCAGCATTTT. This sequence encodes CASSERMGQPQHF.

The chain employs TRBV30 and TRBJ2-2; TRBD2 aligns across 8 bases. Per the germline V gene, CDR1 is GTSNPN and CDR2 is SVGIG (reference sequence). The junction had 9 bases not matched to a gene; V was cut back by 3 bases and J by 6 bases. The CDR3 has 15 residues. This CDR3 reads CAWSESGSVSGELFF. The CDR3 bases are TGTGCCTGGAGCGAAAGCGGGAGTGTTTCCGGGGAGCTGTTTTTT. Full variable domain (rest looked up from reference TRBV30 and TRBJ2-2): SQTIHQWPATLVQPVGSPLSLECTVEGTSNPNLYWYRQAAGRGLQLLFYSVGIGQISSEVPQNLSASRPQDRQFILSSKKLLLSDSGFYLCAWSESGSVSGELFFGEGSRLTVL.

V gene TRBV27 combines with J gene TRBJ2-1; 9 nucleotides match TRBD2. The ends lost 5 bases at V and 3 bases at J; junction bases unmatched: 8. Germline V CDR1 and CDR2: MNHEY, SMNVEV (reference sequence). The CDR3 has 16 amino acids. In DNA, the CDR3 is TGTGCCAGCAGTCCCTCAAGCGGGAGGTACTACAATGAGCAGTTCTTC. This codes for CASSPSSGRYYNEQFF.

The chain employs TRBV19 and TRBJ2-2, with D unclear. The CDR3 spans 14 residues. The V end was cut by 5 bases, the J end by 3 bases, with 10 bases between. From germline, CDR1 is LNHDA and CDR2 SQIVND (reference sequence). The chain's CDR3 is CASSVPGDTGELFF. CDR3 in DNA: TGTGCCAGTAGTGTACCGGGCGACACCGGGGAGCTGTTTTTT. Filled out from reference TRBV19 and TRBJ2-2, the complete variable domain reads DGGITQSPKYLFRKEGQNVTLSCEQNLNHDAMYWYRQDPGQGLRLIYYSQIVNDFQKGDIAEGYSVSREKKESFPLTVTSAQKNPTAFYLCASSVPGDTGELFFGEGSRLTVL.

J is TRBJ2-7 and V is TRBV7-9; 7 bases line up with TRBD1. Germline loops: CDR1 SEHNR, CDR2 FQNEAQ (reference sequence). The junction had 6 bases not matched to a gene; V was cut back by 2 bases and J by 2 bases. CDR3 length: 15 residues. The CDR3 DNA follows: TGTGCCAGCAGCTTACCGACAGGGAACACCTACGAGCAGTACTTC. Translation gives CASSLPTGNTYEQYF.

The chain carries TRBV29-1 and TRBJ2-1, with 13 bases that match TRBD2. CDR1 SQVTM and CDR2 ANQGSEA come from the germline V gene. J was trimmed by 8 bases and V by 8 bases; bases with no gene match: 6. The CDR3 totals 13 residues. CDR3 sequence: CSSGTSGIDEQFF. The CDR3 DNA reads as TGCAGCTCTGGGACTAGCGGGATCGATGAGCAGTTCTTC.

The chain combines TRBV19 with TRBJ2-7; 12 bases are shared with TRBD1. CDR1 and CDR2 (germline): LNHDA, SQIVND (reference sequence). With 8 bases clipped from V and 6 bases from J, the junction kept 8 bases outside the gene matches. The CDR3 loop spans 14 amino acids. CDR3 DNA: TGTGCCAGTGAACCGGGACAGGGGGCCGCCGAGCAGTACTTC. This translates into CASEPGQGAAEQYF.

The V and J genes are TRBV20-1 and TRBJ2-2; no definite D call. Germline loops: CDR1 DFQATT, CDR2 SNEGSKA (reference sequence). V lost 4 bases to trimming and J lost 4 bases, with 4 bases between them. The CDR3 sequence is 11 residues long. CDR3 nucleotide sequence: TGCAGTGCTACGGGCACCGGGGAGCTGTTTTTT. Translated: CSATGTGELFF.

This chain joins TRBV7-2 and TRBJ2-7; D not resolved. Germline loops: CDR1 SGHTA, CDR2 FQGNSA. The CDR3 is 14 amino acids. The V end lost 3 bases, the J end lost 2 bases, and 11 bases lay between the germline ends. The CDR3 spells CASSFSWLTYEQYF. The DNA of the CDR3 is TGTGCCAGCAGCTTTTCTTGGTTAACCTACGAGCAGTACTTC.

The chain combines TRBV9 with TRBJ2-2; the D is unclear. V gave up 4 bases and J gave up 4 bases, with 8 bases separating them. CDR3 length: 13 amino acids. Per the germline V gene, CDR1 is SGDLS and CDR2 is YYNGEE. The CDR3 region is CASSSKGTGELFF. CDR3 sequence (DNA): TGTGCCAGCAGCTCTAAGGGCACCGGGGAGCTGTTTTTT.

V is TRBV13 and J is TRBJ2-6; D could derive from TRBD1 or TRBD2 (5 bases each). CDR3 length: 15 amino acids. Trimming pared 5 bases from V and 5 bases from J, leaving 13 bases between. Germline V gene lookup returns CDR1 PRHDT and CDR2 FYEKMQ (reference sequence). CDR3 nucleotide sequence: TGTGCCAGCAGCGCCAGCTTGGGACGGGCCAACGTCCTGACTTTC. This translates into CASSASLGRANVLTF.

The chain joins TRBV7-2 to TRBJ2-1; D unresolved. The CDR3 contains 13 residues. Germline V gene data show CDR1 as SGHTA and CDR2 as FQGNSA. Trimming took 3 bases from V and 6 from J, leaving 9 bases between them. CDR3: CASSFSPSNEQFF. Written as DNA, the CDR3 is TGTGCCAGCAGCTTTTCCCCTTCCAATGAGCAGTTCTTC.

The chain is built from TRBV15 and TRBJ2-3, with D possibly called TRBD1 or TRBD2 (5 bases each). The V end lost 4 bases, the J end lost 6 bases, and 11 bases lay between the germline ends. This CDR3 comprises 13 residues. CDR1 and CDR2 from the germline V gene are LNHNV and YYDKDF (reference sequence). CDR3 loop: CATSMGVTDTQYF. The CDR3 region has the DNA TGTGCCACCAGCATGGGGGTGACGGATACGCAGTATTTT.

This chain joins TRBV5-6 and TRBJ1-2; possibly TRBD1 for D (5 bases). Germline CDR1 SGHDT, CDR2 YYEEEE. The CDR3 runs 14 residues. Trimming pared 7 bases from V and 2 bases from J, leaving 15 bases between. CDR3 region: CASGSWGGNYGYTF. The CDR3 DNA reads TGTGCCAGCGGGTCCTGGGGCGGAAACTATGGCTACACCTTC.

This chain uses TRBV7-2 with TRBJ1-1; TRBD1 might be the D (6 bases). This CDR3 region has 13 residues. The ends were cut back, 1 base at V and 10 bases at J, with 13 bases in the middle. CDR1 is SGHTA and CDR2 is FQGNSA in the germline V gene. CDR3: CASSLEGRGSAFF. The CDR3 DNA follows: TGTGCCAGCAGCTTAGAAGGCAGGGGATCAGCTTTCTTT.

This chain joins TRBV10-3 and TRBJ2-3, with 8 nucleotides matching TRBD1. Germline CDR1 reads ENHRY; CDR2 reads SYGVKD. CDR3 length equals 15 residues. V lost 2 bases, J lost 7 bases, and 8 bases stayed unmatched. CDR3 DNA: TGTGCCATCAGTGAGAGAGGACAGGGCGGTAATACGCAGTATTTT. Its protein is CAISERGQGGNTQYF.